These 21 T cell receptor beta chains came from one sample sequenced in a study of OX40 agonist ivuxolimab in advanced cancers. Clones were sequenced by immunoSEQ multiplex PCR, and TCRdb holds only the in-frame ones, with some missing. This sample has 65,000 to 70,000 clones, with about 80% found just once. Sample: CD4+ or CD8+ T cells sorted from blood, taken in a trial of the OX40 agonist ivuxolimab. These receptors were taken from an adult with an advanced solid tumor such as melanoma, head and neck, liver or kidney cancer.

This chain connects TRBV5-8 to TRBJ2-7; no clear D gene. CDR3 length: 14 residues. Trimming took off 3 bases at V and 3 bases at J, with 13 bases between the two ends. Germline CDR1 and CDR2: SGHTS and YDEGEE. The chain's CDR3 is CASSSYFGFYEQYF. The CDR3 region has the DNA TGTGCCAGCAGCTCCTACTTTGGTTTCTACGAGCAGTACTTC.

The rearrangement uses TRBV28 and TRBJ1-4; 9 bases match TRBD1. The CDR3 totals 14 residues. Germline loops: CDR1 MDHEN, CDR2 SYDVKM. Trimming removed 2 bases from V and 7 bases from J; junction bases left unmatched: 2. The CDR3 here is CASSLTGGGEKLFF. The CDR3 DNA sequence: TGTGCCAGCAGTTTAACAGGGGGCGGTGAAAAACTGTTTTTT.

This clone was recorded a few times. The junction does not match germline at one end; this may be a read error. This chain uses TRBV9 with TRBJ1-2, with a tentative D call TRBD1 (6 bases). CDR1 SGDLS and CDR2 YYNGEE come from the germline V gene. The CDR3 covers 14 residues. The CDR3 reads CASSVEGELLASSF. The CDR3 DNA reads TGTGCCAGCAGCGTAGAGGGGGAGTTATTAGCGAGCTCCTTC.

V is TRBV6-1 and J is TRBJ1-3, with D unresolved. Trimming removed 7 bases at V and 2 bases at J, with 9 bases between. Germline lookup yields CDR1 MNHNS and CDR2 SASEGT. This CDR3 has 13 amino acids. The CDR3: CASTAGTGNTIYF. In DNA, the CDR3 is TGTGCCAGCACCGCCGGCACTGGAAACACCATATATTTT.

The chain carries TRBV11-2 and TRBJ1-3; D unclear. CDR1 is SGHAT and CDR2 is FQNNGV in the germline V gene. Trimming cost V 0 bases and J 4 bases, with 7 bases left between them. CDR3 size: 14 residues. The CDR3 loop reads CASSLEAKGNTIYF. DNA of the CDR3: TGTGCCAGCAGCTTAGAGGCGAAGGGAAACACCATATATTTT.

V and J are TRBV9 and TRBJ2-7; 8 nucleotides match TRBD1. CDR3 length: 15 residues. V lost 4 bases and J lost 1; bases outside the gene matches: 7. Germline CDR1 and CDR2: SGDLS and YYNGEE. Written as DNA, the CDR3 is TGTGCCAGCAGCCCCCGGCAGGGGGCGTCCTACGAGCAGTACTTC. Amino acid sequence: CASSPRQGASYEQYF.

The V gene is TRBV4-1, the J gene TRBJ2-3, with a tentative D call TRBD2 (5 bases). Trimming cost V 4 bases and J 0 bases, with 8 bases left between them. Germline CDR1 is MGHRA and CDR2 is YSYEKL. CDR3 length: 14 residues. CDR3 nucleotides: TGCGCCAGCAGCCTTCCGGGAAGCACAGATACGCAGTATTTT. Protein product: CASSLPGSTDTQYF.

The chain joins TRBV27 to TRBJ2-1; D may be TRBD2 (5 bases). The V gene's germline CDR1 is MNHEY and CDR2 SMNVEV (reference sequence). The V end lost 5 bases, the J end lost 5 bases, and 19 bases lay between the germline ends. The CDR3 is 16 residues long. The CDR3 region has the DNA TGTGCCAGCAGTCCCTTTGACGCGGGTAGGCACAATGAGCAGTTCTTC. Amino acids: CASSPFDAGRHNEQFF.

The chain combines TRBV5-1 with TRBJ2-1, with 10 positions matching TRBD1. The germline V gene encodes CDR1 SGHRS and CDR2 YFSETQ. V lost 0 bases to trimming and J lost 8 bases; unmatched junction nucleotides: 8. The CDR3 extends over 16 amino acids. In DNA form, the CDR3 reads TGCGCCAGCAGCTTGGTTCCGGGACAGGGGTTAGATGAGCAGTTCTTC. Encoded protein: CASSLVPGQGLDEQFF.

CDR3 region: CASSLLSSGGAAYEQYF. The CDR3 coding sequence is TGCGCCAGCAGCTTGTTGTCTAGCGGGGGGGCCGCCTACGAGCAGTACTTC. The chain recombines TRBV5-1 with TRBJ2-7; TRBD2 matches 12 bases. V dropped 1 base and J dropped 2; count of bases not matched to a gene: 7. The CDR3 runs 17 residues. The germline V gene has CDR1 SGHRS and CDR2 YFSETQ.

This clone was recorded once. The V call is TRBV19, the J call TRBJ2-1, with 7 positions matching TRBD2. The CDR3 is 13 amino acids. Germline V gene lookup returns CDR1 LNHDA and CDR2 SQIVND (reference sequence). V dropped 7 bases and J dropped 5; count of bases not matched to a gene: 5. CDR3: CASMAGVNNEQFF. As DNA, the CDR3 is TGTGCCAGTATGGCGGGAGTGAACAATGAGCAGTTCTTC. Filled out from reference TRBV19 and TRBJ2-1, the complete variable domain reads DGGITQSPKYLFRKEGQNVTLSCEQNLNHDAMYWYRQDPGQGLRLIYYSQIVNDFQKGDIAEGYSVSREKKESFPLTVTSAQKNPTAFYLCASMAGVNNEQFFGPGTRLTVL.

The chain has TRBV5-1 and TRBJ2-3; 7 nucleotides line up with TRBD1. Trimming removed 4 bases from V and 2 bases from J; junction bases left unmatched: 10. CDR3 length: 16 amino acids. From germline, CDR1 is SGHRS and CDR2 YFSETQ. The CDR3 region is CASSPRTGLATDTQYF. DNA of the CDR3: TGCGCCAGCAGCCCCAGGACAGGACTGGCCACAGATACGCAGTATTTT.

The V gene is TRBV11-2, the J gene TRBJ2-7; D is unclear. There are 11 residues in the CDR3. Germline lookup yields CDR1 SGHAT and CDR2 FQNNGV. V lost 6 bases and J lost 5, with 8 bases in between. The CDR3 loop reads CASRAYHEQYF. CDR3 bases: TGTGCCAGCAGGGCCTATCACGAGCAGTACTTC.

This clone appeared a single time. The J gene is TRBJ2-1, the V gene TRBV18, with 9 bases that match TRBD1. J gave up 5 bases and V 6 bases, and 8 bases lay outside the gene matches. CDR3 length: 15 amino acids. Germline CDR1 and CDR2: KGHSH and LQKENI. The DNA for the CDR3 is TGTGCCAGCTCCCAGGGACAGGGAAGGAACAATGAGCAGTTCTTC. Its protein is CASSQGQGRNNEQFF.

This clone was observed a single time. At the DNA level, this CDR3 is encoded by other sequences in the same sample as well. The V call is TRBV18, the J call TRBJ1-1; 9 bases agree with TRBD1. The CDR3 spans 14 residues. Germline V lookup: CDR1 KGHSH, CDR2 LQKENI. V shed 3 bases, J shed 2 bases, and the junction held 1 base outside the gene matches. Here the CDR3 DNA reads TGTGCCAGCTCACCGGACAGGGGTAACACTGAAGCTTTCTTT. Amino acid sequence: CASSPDRGNTEAFF. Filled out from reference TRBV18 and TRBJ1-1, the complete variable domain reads NAGVMQNPRHLVRRRGQEARLRCSPMKGHSHVYWYRQLPEEGLKFMVYLQKENIIDESGMPKERFSAEFPKEGPSILRIQQVVRGDSAAYFCASSPDRGNTEAFFGQGTRLTVV.

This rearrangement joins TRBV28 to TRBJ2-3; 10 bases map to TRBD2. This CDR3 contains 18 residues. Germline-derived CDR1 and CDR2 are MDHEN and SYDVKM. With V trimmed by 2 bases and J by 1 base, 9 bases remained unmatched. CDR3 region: CASSLGGASGRGTDTQYF. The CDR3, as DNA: TGTGCCAGCAGTTTAGGAGGGGCTAGCGGGAGAGGCACAGATACGCAGTATTTT.

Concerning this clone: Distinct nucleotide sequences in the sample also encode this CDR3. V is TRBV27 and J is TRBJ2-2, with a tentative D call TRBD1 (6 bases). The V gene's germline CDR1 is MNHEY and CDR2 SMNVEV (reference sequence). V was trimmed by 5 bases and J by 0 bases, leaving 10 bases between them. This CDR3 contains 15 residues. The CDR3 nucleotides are TGTGCCAGCAGTCCCGGACAGACGAACACCGGGGAGCTGTTTTTT. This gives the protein CASSPGQTNTGELFF.

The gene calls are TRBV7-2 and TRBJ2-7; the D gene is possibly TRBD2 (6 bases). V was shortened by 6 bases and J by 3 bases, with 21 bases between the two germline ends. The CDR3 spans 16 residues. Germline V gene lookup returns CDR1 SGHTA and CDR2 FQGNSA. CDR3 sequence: CASRLGRLEGRYEQYF. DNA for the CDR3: TGTGCCAGCAGGCTCGGCCGTCTGGAGGGTCGCTACGAGCAGTACTTC.

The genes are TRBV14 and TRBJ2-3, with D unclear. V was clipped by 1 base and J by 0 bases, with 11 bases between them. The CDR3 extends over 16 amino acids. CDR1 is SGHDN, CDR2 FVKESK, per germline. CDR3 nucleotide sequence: TGTGCCAGCAGCCAAGGGCCCCACTCTAGCACAGATACGCAGTATTTT. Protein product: CASSQGPHSSTDTQYF.

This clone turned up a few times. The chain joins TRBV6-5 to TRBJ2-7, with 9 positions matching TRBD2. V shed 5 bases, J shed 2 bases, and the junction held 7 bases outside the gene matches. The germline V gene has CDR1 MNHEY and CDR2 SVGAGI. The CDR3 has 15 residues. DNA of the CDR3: TGTGCCAGCAGTCCCCGAGCGGGGGGCGCCTACGAGCAGTACTTC. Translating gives CASSPRAGGAYEQYF.

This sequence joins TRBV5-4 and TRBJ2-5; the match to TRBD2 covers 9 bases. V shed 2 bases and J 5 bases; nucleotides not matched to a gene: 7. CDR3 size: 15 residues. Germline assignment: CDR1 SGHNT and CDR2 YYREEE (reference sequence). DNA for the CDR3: TGTGCCAGCAGCTTTTCTAGCGGGAAGGGGGAGACCCAGTACTTC. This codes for CASSFSSGKGETQYF.